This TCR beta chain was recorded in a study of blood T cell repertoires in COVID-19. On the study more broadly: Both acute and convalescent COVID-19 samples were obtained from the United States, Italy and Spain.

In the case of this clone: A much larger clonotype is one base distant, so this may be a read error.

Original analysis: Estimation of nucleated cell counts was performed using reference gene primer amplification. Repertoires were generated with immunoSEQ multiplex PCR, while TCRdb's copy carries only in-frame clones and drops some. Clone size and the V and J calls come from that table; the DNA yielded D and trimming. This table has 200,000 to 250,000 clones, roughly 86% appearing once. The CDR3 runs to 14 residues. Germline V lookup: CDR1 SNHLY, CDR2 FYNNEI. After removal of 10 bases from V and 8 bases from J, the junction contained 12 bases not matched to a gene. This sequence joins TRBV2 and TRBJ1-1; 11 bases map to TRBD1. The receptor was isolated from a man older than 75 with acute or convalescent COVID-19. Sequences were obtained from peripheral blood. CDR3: CAKGQGVGGSEAFF. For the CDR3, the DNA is TGTGCCAAGGGACAGGGGGTGGGGGGTAGCGAAGCTTTCTTT.